Listed here is a single TCR beta chain. Its antigen is undetermined. This sample was included in a study of radiotherapy plus CTLA-4 blockade in lung cancer. Regarding the study as a whole: According to reports, early shifts in blood T cell clones, alongside interferon-beta, forecast response most accurately.

TCRdb's copy holds only in-frame clones and misses some; the assay was immunoSEQ multiplex PCR. Here the sample spans about 76,000 clones, 78% being singletons. V lost 3 bases and J 7 bases, leaving 12 bases between the germline ends. Germline CDR1 and CDR2: SGHVS and FNYEAQ. CDR3 size: 13 residues. Patients had chemo-refractory metastatic non-small-cell lung cancer and received focal radiation plus CTLA-4 blockade that used ipilimumab. The sequenced sample was peripheral blood, obtained from a patient treated with radiotherapy plus ipilimumab. This TCR came from a human donor with non-small cell lung cancer whose response to radiotherapy plus ipilimumab could not be evaluated. Some clones in this sample may be carry-over from other donors' samples. J is TRBJ1-2 and V is TRBV7-6, with a possible D match to TRBD1 (6 bases). CDR3 protein: CASSFSETGGYTF. DNA of the CDR3: TGTGCCAGCAGCTTTTCTGAGACAGGTGGCTACACCTTC.